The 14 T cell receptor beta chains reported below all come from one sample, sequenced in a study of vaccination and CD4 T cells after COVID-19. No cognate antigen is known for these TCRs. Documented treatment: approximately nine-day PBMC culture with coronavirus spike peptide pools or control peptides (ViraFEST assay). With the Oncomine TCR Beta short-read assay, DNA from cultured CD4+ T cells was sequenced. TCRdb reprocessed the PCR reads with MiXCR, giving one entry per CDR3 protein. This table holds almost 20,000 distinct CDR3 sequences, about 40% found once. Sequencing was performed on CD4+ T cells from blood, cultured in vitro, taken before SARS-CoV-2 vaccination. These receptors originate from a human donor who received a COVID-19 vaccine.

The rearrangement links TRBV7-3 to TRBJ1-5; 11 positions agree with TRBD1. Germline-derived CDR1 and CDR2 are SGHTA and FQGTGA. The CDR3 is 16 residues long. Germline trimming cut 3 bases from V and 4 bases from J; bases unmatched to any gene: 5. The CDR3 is CASSFKGTGGNQPQHF. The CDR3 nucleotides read TGTGCCAGCAGCTTTAAAGGGACAGGGGGAAATCAGCCCCAGCATTTT.

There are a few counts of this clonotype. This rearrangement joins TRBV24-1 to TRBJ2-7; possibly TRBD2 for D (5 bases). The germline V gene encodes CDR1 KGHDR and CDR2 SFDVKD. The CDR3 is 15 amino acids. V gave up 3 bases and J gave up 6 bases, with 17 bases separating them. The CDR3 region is CATSDVSAGGREQYF. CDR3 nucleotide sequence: TGTGCCACCAGTGATGTATCTGCAGGCGGGCGCGAGCAGTACTTC.

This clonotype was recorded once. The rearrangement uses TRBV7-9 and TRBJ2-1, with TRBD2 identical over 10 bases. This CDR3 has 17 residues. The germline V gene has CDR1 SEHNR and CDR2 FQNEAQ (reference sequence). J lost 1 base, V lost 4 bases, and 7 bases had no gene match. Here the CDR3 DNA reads TGTGCCAGCAGCTCCCTAGCGGGGGAAGGTTCCTACAATGAGCAGTTCTTC. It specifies CASSSLAGEGSYNEQFF. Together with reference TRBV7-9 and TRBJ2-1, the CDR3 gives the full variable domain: DTGVSQNPRHKITKRGQNVTFRCDPISEHNRLYWYRQTLGQGPEFLTYFQNEAQLEKSRLLSDRFSAERPKGSFSTLEIQRTEQGDSAMYLCASSSLAGEGSYNEQFFGPGTRLTVL.

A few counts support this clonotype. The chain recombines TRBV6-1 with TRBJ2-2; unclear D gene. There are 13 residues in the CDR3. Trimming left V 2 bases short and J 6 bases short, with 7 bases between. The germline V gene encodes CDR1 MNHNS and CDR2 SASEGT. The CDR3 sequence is CASSEYSAGELFF. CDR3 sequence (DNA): TGTGCCAGCAGTGAATATAGTGCCGGGGAGCTGTTTTTT.

The CDR3 sequence: CASSPDAGGQETQYF. The CDR3 region has the DNA TGTGCCAGCTCACCCGACGCGGGGGGCCAAGAGACCCAGTACTTC. The V and J genes are TRBV18 and TRBJ2-5, with 8 bases lining up with TRBD2. The J segment lost 1 base and the V segment lost 3 bases, leaving 4 bases of the junction unmatched. Germline CDR1 KGHSH, CDR2 LQKENI. CDR3 length equals 15 residues.

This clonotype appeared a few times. The CDR3 nucleotides are TGTGCCAGCACTCAAAGGGGGCGCGGGGGAGAGACCCAGTACTTC. Translation: CASTQRGRGGETQYF. The chain combines TRBV6-1 with TRBJ2-5; the D gene could be TRBD1 or TRBD2 (7 bases each). Trimming left V 7 bases short and J 4 bases short, with 19 bases between. The CDR3 has 15 amino acids. Germline-derived CDR1 and CDR2 are MNHNS and SASEGT.

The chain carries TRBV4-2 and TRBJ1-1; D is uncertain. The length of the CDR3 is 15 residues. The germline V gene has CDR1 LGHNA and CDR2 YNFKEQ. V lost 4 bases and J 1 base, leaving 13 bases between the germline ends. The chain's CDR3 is CASSRNSGQNTEAFF. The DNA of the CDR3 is TGTGCCAGCAGCCGCAACAGCGGCCAGAACACTGAAGCTTTCTTT.

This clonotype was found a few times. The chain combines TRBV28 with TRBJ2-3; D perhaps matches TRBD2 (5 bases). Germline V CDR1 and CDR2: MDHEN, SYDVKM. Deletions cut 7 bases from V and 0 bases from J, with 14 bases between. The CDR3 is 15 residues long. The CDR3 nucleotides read TGTGCCAGCACTCAGTTGGGGAGTAGCACAGATACGCAGTATTTT. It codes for CASTQLGSSTDTQYF.

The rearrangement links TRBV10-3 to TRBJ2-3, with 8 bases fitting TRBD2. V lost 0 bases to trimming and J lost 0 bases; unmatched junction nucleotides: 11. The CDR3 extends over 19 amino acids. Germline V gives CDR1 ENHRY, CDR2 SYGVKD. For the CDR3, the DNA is TGTGCCATCAGTGAGTCGATAAGACGGGGGGGTTGGAGCACAGATACGCAGTATTTT. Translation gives CAISESIRRGGWSTDTQYF.

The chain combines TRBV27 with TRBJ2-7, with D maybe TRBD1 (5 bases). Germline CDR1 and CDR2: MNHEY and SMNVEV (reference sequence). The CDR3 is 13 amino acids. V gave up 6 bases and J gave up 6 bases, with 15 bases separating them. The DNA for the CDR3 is TGTGCCAGCAGCCCCTCCCAAGGGGTCGAGCAGTACTTC. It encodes CASSPSQGVEQYF.

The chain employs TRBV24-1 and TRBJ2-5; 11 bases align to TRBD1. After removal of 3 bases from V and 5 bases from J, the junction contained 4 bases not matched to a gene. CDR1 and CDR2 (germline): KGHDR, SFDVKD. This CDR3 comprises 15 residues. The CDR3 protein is CATSDGQGADETQYF. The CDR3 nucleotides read TGTGCCACCAGTGATGGACAGGGGGCAGACGAGACCCAGTACTTC.

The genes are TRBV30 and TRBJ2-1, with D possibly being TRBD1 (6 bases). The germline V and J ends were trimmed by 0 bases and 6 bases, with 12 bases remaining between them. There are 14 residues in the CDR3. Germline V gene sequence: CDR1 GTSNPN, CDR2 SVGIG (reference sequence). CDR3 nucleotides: TGTGCCTGGAGTGTTGGGGGCGAATCCAATGAGCAGTTCTTC. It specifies CAWSVGGESNEQFF.

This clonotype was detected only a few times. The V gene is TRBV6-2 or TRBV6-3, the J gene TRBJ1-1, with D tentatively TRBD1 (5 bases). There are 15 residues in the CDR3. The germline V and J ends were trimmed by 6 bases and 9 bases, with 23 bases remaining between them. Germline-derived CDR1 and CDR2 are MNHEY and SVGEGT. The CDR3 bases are TGTGCCAGCAGCACACAGGCATGGGGGTTTAATCAAGCTTTCTTT. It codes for CASSTQAWGFNQAFF.

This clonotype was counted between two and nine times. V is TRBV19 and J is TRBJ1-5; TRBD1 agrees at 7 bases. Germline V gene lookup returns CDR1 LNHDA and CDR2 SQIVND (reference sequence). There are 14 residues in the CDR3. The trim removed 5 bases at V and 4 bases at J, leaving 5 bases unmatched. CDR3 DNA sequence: TGTGCCAGTAGTGTCGTACAGGGGAATCAGCCCCAGCATTTT. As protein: CASSVVQGNQPQHF.